The 18 T cell receptor beta chains given below trace back to one sample, sequenced in a study of shared clonotypes between healthy human individuals. Here immunoSEQ multiplex PCR was the method, and the copy in TCRdb shows in-frame clones only, minus some. Of roughly 2 million clones listed, 95% are singletons. The sequencing input was naive CD4+ T cells sorted from blood. Subset defined: CD45RA+ positively selected. The receptors here all came from a man younger than 30 in good health.

The rearrangement links TRBV6-1 to TRBJ1-3; no clear D gene. V gave up 7 bases and J gave up 0 bases, with 13 bases separating them. Germline V gene sequence: CDR1 MNHNS, CDR2 SASEGT. This CDR3 region has 15 residues. CDR3 loop: CASIERLSSGNTIYF. The CDR3 DNA follows: TGTGCCAGCATTGAGAGGCTCAGCTCTGGAAACACCATATATTTT.

The genes are TRBV5-1 and TRBJ2-5; perhaps TRBD2 as D (6 bases). Germline V gives CDR1 SGHRS, CDR2 YFSETQ. The CDR3 consists of 14 residues. Between the trimmed V and J ends, which lost 5 bases and 5 bases, there was a span of 16 bases. DNA of the CDR3: TGCGCCAGCAGACCCGGAGGGCCGGGTGAGACCCAGTACTTC. As protein: CASRPGGPGETQYF.

For this clone: Germline is not matched at one junction end, which may reflect a read error. The CDR3 here is CASSPGSIQETQYF. The CDR3 nucleotides read TGTGCTAGCAGCCCCGGGAGCATCCAAGAGACCCAGTACTTC. The J gene is TRBJ2-5, the V gene TRBV7-7, with TRBD2 as a possible D gene (6 bases). This CDR3 is 14 amino acids long. CDR1 is SSHAT and CDR2 is FNYEAQ in the germline V gene (reference sequence).

This sequence joins TRBV6-1 and TRBJ1-5; D is perhaps TRBD1 (5 bases). Germline CDR1 reads MNHNS; CDR2 reads SASEGT. V lost 7 bases to trimming and J lost 1 base, with 14 bases between them. CDR3 length: 15 residues. The CDR3 is CASTFGGVSNQPQHF. DNA for the CDR3: TGTGCCAGCACCTTCGGGGGTGTGAGCAATCAGCCCCAGCATTTT.

The rearrangement uses TRBV2 and TRBJ2-5; TRBD2 matches 12 bases. The ends lost 10 bases at V and 2 bases at J; junction bases unmatched: 5. Germline V gives CDR1 SNHLY, CDR2 FYNNEI. This CDR3 spans 14 amino acids. The CDR3 is CATPGLAGQETQYF. In nucleotides, the CDR3 is TGTGCCACCCCTGGACTAGCGGGACAAGAGACCCAGTACTTC.

The chain employs TRBV2 and TRBJ1-4; 7 positions agree with TRBD1. J gave up 3 bases and V 3 bases, and 4 bases lay outside the gene matches. Germline V gene lookup returns CDR1 SNHLY and CDR2 FYNNEI. This CDR3 is built from 15 residues. CDR3 sequence: CASSEQGGPNEKLFF. As DNA, the CDR3 is TGTGCCAGCAGTGAGCAGGGGGGCCCTAATGAAAAACTGTTTTTT.

The count of this clone is one. The J gene is TRBJ1-6, the V gene TRBV2; D is perhaps TRBD1 (5 bases). The V end was cut by 2 bases, the J end by 5 bases, with 13 bases between. The germline V gene encodes CDR1 SNHLY and CDR2 FYNNEI. The CDR3 is 16 residues long. The CDR3 is CASSEIRGPNNSPLHF. In DNA, the CDR3 is TGTGCCAGCAGTGAAATAAGGGGCCCCAATAATTCACCCCTCCACTTT.

The chain recombines TRBV5-1 with TRBJ1-1; perhaps TRBD1 as D (5 bases). CDR3 length equals 15 residues. Germline CDR1 and CDR2: SGHRS and YFSETQ. The V end lost 4 bases, the J end lost 3 bases, and 16 bases lay between the germline ends. The CDR3 DNA reads TGCGCCAGCAGCACGGGGACGGGTTGGGACACTGAAGCTTTCTTT. The encoded protein is CASSTGTGWDTEAFF.

The chain is built from TRBV6-1 and TRBJ2-7, with 9 nucleotides matching TRBD1. This CDR3 is 16 amino acids long. Germline assignment: CDR1 MNHNS and CDR2 SASEGT. The V and J ends lost 3 bases and 3 bases, in that order; junction bases with no gene match: 9. CDR3 coding DNA: TGTGCCAGCAGTGATGGGACAGGGATAATAAACTACGAGCAGTACTTC. It specifies CASSDGTGIINYEQYF.

CDR3 region: CASSLAGVRDEQFF. CDR3 nucleotides: TGTGCCAGCAGCTTAGCGGGGGTCCGGGATGAGCAGTTCTTC. This chain uses TRBV7-9 with TRBJ2-1; D possibly uses TRBD1 or TRBD2 (5 bases each). V lost 0 bases and J 8 bases, leaving 11 bases between the germline ends. The V gene's germline CDR1 is SEHNR and CDR2 FQNEAQ (reference sequence). This CDR3 region has 14 residues.

This clone was found once. At the DNA level, this CDR3 is encoded by other sequences in the same sample as well. The chain links TRBV18 to TRBJ2-7; the match to TRBD1 covers 11 bases. The CDR3 spans 14 residues. The germline V gene has CDR1 KGHSH and CDR2 LQKENI. With 3 bases clipped from V and 5 bases from J, the junction kept 3 bases outside the gene matches. The CDR3 reads CASSPGTGGNEQYF. The CDR3 DNA is TGTGCCAGCTCACCTGGGACAGGGGGGAACGAGCAGTACTTC. The full variable domain, its missing parts supplied by reference TRBV18 and TRBJ2-7, is NAGVMQNPRHLVRRRGQEARLRCSPMKGHSHVYWYRQLPEEGLKFMVYLQKENIIDESGMPKERFSAEFPKEGPSILRIQQVVRGDSAAYFCASSPGTGGNEQYFGPGTRLTVT.

The genes are TRBV10-1 and TRBJ1-2; TRBD1 might be the D (5 bases). V lost 6 bases, J lost 11 bases, and 16 bases lay in between. CDR3 size: 12 residues. From germline, CDR1 is WNHNN and CDR2 SYGVQD (reference sequence). DNA of the CDR3: TGCGCCAGCAGCACTCCGGGGGTTGGGTACACCTTC. It encodes CASSTPGVGYTF.

The V gene is TRBV7-6, the J gene TRBJ1-2; D gene ambiguous. Trimming shortened V by 0 bases and J by 8 bases, and 13 bases separated the two germline ends. Germline V gives CDR1 SGHVS, CDR2 FNYEAQ. This CDR3 contains 14 residues. CDR3 protein: CASSLASGSGGYTF. The CDR3 DNA reads TGTGCCAGCAGCTTAGCATCAGGTTCGGGAGGCTACACCTTC.

The chain uses TRBV6-5 and TRBJ2-7; weak D call: TRBD2 (6 bases). V gave up 6 bases and J gave up 3 bases, with 18 bases separating them. Germline V CDR1 and CDR2: MNHEY, SVGAGI. This CDR3 spans 15 amino acids. In nucleotides, the CDR3 is TGTGCCAGCAGAGGCCGGGACTCAGGACTCTACGAGCAGTACTTC. Its translation is CASRGRDSGLYEQYF.

The CDR3 here is CASSFAGRETQYF. CDR3 bases: TGTGCCAGCAGCTTCGCAGGGAGGGAGACCCAGTACTTC. This chain joins TRBV7-2 and TRBJ2-5; a possible D gene is TRBD2 (6 bases). The ends were cut back, 3 bases at V and 5 bases at J, with 10 bases in the middle. CDR3 size: 13 residues. Germline CDR1 and CDR2: SGHTA and FQGNSA.

This clone came up once. The chain recombines TRBV5-4 with TRBJ1-6; the match to TRBD1 covers 8 bases. The CDR3 is 15 amino acids. The junction had 7 bases not matched to a gene; V was cut back by 4 bases and J by 7 bases. The germline V gene has CDR1 SGHNT and CDR2 YYREEE (reference sequence). The CDR3 DNA follows: TGTGCCAGCAGCCAACTACAGGGGGGAAATTCACCCCTCCACTTT. Translating it yields CASSQLQGGNSPLHF.

This clone was recorded a few times. This chain connects TRBV7-2 to TRBJ1-5; D remains unclear. CDR3 length: 13 residues. V gave up 3 bases and J gave up 0 bases, with 3 bases separating them. The V gene's germline CDR1 is SGHTA and CDR2 FQGNSA. The CDR3 is CASSFRSNQPQHF. The CDR3 nucleotides are TGTGCCAGCAGCTTTCGTAGCAATCAGCCCCAGCATTTT.

The DNA of the CDR3 is TGCGCCAGCAGCCAAGAAGGGGTCCAGCGGGAGAGAACAGATACGCAGTATTTT. Amino acids: CASSQEGVQRERTDTQYF. The chain recombines TRBV4-3 with TRBJ2-3; 8 positions agree with TRBD2. The trim removed 0 bases at V and 3 bases at J, leaving 11 bases unmatched. The germline V gene encodes CDR1 LGHNA and CDR2 YSLEER. The CDR3 is 18 residues long.